Described below is a single T cell receptor (beta chain) sequence and its context. Authors' analysis steps: Using reference gene primer amplification, nucleated cell counts were estimated. Sequencing was performed with immunoSEQ multiplex PCR; in TCRdb, only in-frame clones are kept and a portion is missing. That table supplies the V and J calls and clone size; D and trimming were determined from the DNA. Among 55,000 to 65,000 clones listed, around 77% were seen once. This specimen belongs to a study of blood T cell repertoires in COVID-19. Overall study context: Both acute and convalescent COVID-19 samples were obtained from the United States, Italy and Spain. The analysed material was cDNA or gDNA that came from T cells, B-cell-depleted T cells, or PBMCs.

CDR3 length equals 17 residues. The V gene end was trimmed by 1 base and the J gene end by 1 base; junction bases not matched to a gene: 7. Germline lookup yields CDR1 MGHRA and CDR2 YSYEKL. The clonotype originates from a man in his 60s with acute or convalescent COVID-19. Sequenced input: peripheral blood. The V call is TRBV4-1, the J call TRBJ2-4; TRBD2 agrees at 7 bases. The CDR3 sequence is CASSQVVSGVAKNIQYF. The DNA of the CDR3 is TGCGCCAGCAGCCAAGTCGTCAGCGGGGTGGCCAAAAACATTCAGTACTTC.